This TCR beta chain was sequenced in a study of blood T cell repertoires in COVID-19. Overall study: From the United States, Italy and Spain came samples of acute and convalescent COVID-19.

In the original analysis: Nucleated cell number was recorded as an estimate derived from reference gene primer amplification. Sequencing used immunoSEQ multiplex PCR; TCRdb keeps in-frame clones, though not all of them. Clone size and the V and J calls come from that table; the DNA yielded D and trimming. Here the sample spans approximately 60,000 clones, 75% to 80% being singletons. Germline-derived CDR1 and CDR2 are MNHEY and SVGEGT. V was cut by 2 bases and J by 2 bases, with 10 bases left in between. CDR3 length: 14 residues. This clonotype was sampled from a woman of 80 years or more with acute or convalescent COVID-19. The chain employs TRBV6-2 or TRBV6-3 and TRBJ2-7, with D unclear. Source material: peripheral blood. The chain's CDR3 is CASSYPGAAYEQYF. CDR3 nucleotide sequence: TGTGCCAGCAGTTACCCCGGCGCGGCCTACGAGCAGTACTTC.